The 19 T cell receptor beta chains presented below share a single source sample, sequenced in a study of cytomegalovirus exposure and HLA in healthy donors. Profiling relied on immunoSEQ multiplex PCR, and the TCRdb table lists in-frame clones only, not all of them. The sample has 100,000 to 150,000 clones, 90% to 95% seen once. What was sequenced was PBMCs. The receptors derive from a woman under 30 in good health and CMV-seronegative.

The CDR3 DNA is TGTGCCATCAGTGAGTCCGCCCTAGACCGAGCTTTCTTT. The encoded protein is CAISESALDRAFF. V gene TRBV10-3 combines with J gene TRBJ1-1, with D unresolved. Germline V gene data show CDR1 as ENHRY and CDR2 as SYGVKD. The CDR3 totals 13 residues. The V end was cut by 0 bases, the J end by 10 bases, with 12 bases between.

The chain has TRBV6-1 and TRBJ2-7; D might be TRBD1 (5 bases). Germline V gene lookup returns CDR1 MNHNS and CDR2 SASEGT. This CDR3 is built from 15 residues. V was cut by 2 bases and J by 3 bases, with 14 bases left in between. The CDR3 loop is CASSEIWGRGYEQYF. The CDR3 region has the DNA TGTGCCAGCAGTGAAATCTGGGGAAGGGGCTACGAGCAGTACTTC.

The CDR3 nucleotides read TGTGCCATCAGTGAGGTTTCGGACTATGGCTACACCTTC. The encoded protein is CAISEVSDYGYTF. The chain links TRBV10-3 to TRBJ1-2; D remains ambiguous. The CDR3 is 13 residues long. V dropped 2 bases and J dropped 3 bases, with 7 bases sitting between them. The germline V gene encodes CDR1 ENHRY and CDR2 SYGVKD.

The rearrangement uses TRBV5-6 and TRBJ1-5, with TRBD1 matching 8 bases. In germline, CDR1 is SGHDT, CDR2 YYEEEE. J was trimmed by 10 bases and V by 4 bases; bases with no gene match: 10. The CDR3 runs to 14 residues. The CDR3 here is CASSLGQASSPQHF. The CDR3 nucleotides are TGTGCCAGCAGCCTGGGACAGGCTTCTAGCCCCCAGCATTTT.

This chain uses TRBV5-4 with TRBJ2-3; 10 bases agree with TRBD2. The CDR3 is 16 amino acids. V lost 0 bases and J lost 4; bases outside the gene matches: 5. Germline-derived CDR1 and CDR2 are SGHNT and YYREEE (reference sequence). CDR3 region: CASSLASGRVSDTQYF. The DNA for the CDR3 is TGTGCCAGCAGCTTGGCGAGCGGGAGGGTGTCAGATACGCAGTATTTT.

This CDR3 is CASSPGLTLDNEQFF. The CDR3 coding sequence is TGCGCCAGCAGCCCGGGACTCACTCTCGACAATGAGCAGTTCTTC. The chain carries TRBV4-1 and TRBJ2-1; possible D gene TRBD2, 6 bases. Germline V gene data show CDR1 as MGHRA and CDR2 as YSYEKL. V was cut by 4 bases and J by 5 bases, with 15 bases left in between. The CDR3 is 15 residues long.

The V call is TRBV28, the J call TRBJ1-1, with D hard to call. With 6 bases removed from V and 8 bases from J, the gap between germline ends came to 13 bases. Per the germline V gene, CDR1 is MDHEN and CDR2 is SYDVKM. The CDR3 contains 12 residues. The CDR3 DNA reads TGTGCCAGCAGGCCGGGAAGGGCCGAAGCTTTCTTT. Its protein product is CASRPGRAEAFF.

The gene calls are TRBV2 and TRBJ1-5; 8 nucleotides align to TRBD1. After removal of 4 bases from V and 2 bases from J, the junction contained 4 bases not matched to a gene. CDR3 length: 15 residues. Germline CDR1 SNHLY, CDR2 FYNNEI. The CDR3, as DNA: TGTGCCAGCAGTGTACGGACAGGGCGCAATCAGCCCCAGCATTTT. Protein sequence: CASSVRTGRNQPQHF. The full variable domain, rest sourced from reference TRBV2 and TRBJ1-5, is EPEVTQTPSHQVTQMGQEVILRCVPISNHLYFYWYRQILGQKVEFLVSFYNNEISEKSEIFDDQFSVERPDGSNFTLKIRSTKLEDSAMYFCASSVRTGRNQPQHFGDGTRLSIL.

This clone was counted a single time. The chain links TRBV5-1 to TRBJ2-5, with D maybe TRBD2 (5 bases). The CDR3 is 14 amino acids. V dropped 0 bases and J dropped 5 bases, with 11 bases sitting between them. The germline gives CDR1 SGHRS, CDR2 YFSETQ. The CDR3 reads CASSLAGVGETQYF. DNA for the CDR3: TGCGCCAGCAGCTTGGCCGGGGTAGGGGAGACCCAGTACTTC. Drawing the rest from reference TRBV5-1 and TRBJ2-5, the complete variable domain is KAGVTQTPRYLIKTRGQQVTLSCSPISGHRSVSWYQQTPGQGLQFLFEYFSETQRNKGNFPGRFSGRQFSNSRSEMNVSTLELGDSALYLCASSLAGVGETQYFGPGTRLLVL.

The chain carries TRBV19 and TRBJ2-7; D perhaps matches TRBD1 (5 bases). Trimming left V 4 bases short and J 4 bases short, with 5 bases between. The germline V gene has CDR1 LNHDA and CDR2 SQIVND (reference sequence). This CDR3 is 11 amino acids long. The CDR3 nucleotides are TGTGCCAGTAGTACAGGGTACGAGCAGTACTTC. Its translation: CASSTGYEQYF. The full variable domain, with the rest looked up from reference TRBV19 and TRBJ2-7, is DGGITQSPKYLFRKEGQNVTLSCEQNLNHDAMYWYRQDPGQGLRLIYYSQIVNDFQKGDIAEGYSVSREKKESFPLTVTSAQKNPTAFYLCASSTGYEQYFGPGTRLTVT.

The chain joins TRBV28 to TRBJ1-1; D might be TRBD1 (5 bases). Per germline, CDR1 MDHEN and CDR2 SYDVKM. The V end lost 6 bases, the J end lost 0 bases, and 14 bases lay between the germline ends. The CDR3 is made up of 15 amino acids. Here the CDR3 reads CASSSAGRLNTEAFF. The CDR3 DNA follows: TGTGCCAGCAGCTCCGCGGGACGATTGAACACTGAAGCTTTCTTT.

V gene TRBV13 combines with J gene TRBJ2-7; possibly TRBD1 for D (6 bases). The CDR3 is 14 amino acids. Trimming left V 3 bases short and J 4 bases short, with 13 bases between. In germline, CDR1 is PRHDT, CDR2 FYEKMQ (reference sequence). The CDR3 loop reads CASSFGTGKYEQYF. The CDR3 nucleotides are TGTGCCAGCAGCTTTGGAACAGGGAAGTACGAGCAGTACTTC.

The genes are TRBV2 and TRBJ2-7, with TRBD1 as a possible D gene (6 bases). Trimming took off 3 bases at V and 1 base at J, with 16 bases between the two ends. This CDR3 spans 16 amino acids. In germline, CDR1 is SNHLY, CDR2 FYNNEI. The CDR3 nucleotides read TGTGCCAGCAGTGACGCCGGGACATACCTTTCCTACGAGCAGTACTTC. Translating gives CASSDAGTYLSYEQYF.

This clone was picked up a small number of times. The genes are TRBV2 and TRBJ1-5, with TRBD1 matching over 10 bases. CDR3 length equals 15 residues. The germline gives CDR1 SNHLY, CDR2 FYNNEI. V gave up 6 bases and J gave up 6 bases; unmatched junction bases: 8. DNA for the CDR3: TGTGCCAGCAGCCTCGGGGGACAGGGGACTCAGCCCCAGCATTTT. Amino acid sequence: CASSLGGQGTQPQHF.

The chain employs TRBV2 and TRBJ1-5; TRBD1 matches 8 bases. This CDR3 is built from 16 residues. With 4 bases clipped from V and 7 bases from J, the junction kept 12 bases outside the gene matches. Germline V gene sequence: CDR1 SNHLY, CDR2 FYNNEI. CDR3: CASSGDLGQGEQPQHF. Here the CDR3 DNA reads TGTGCCAGCAGTGGGGATTTAGGACAGGGAGAACAGCCCCAGCATTTT.

As DNA, the CDR3 is TGTGCCAGCAGTTTAGGGGCCGAGACAGGGGGGACTGAAGCTTTCTTT. Translating it yields CASSLGAETGGTEAFF. This chain connects TRBV28 to TRBJ1-1, with 9 bases lining up with TRBD1. The CDR3 covers 16 residues. In germline, CDR1 is MDHEN, CDR2 SYDVKM. The ends lost 2 bases at V and 5 bases at J; junction bases unmatched: 9. Complete variable domain (other parts from reference TRBV28 and TRBJ1-1): DVKVTQSSRYLVKRTGEKVFLECVQDMDHENMFWYRQDPGLGLRLIYFSYDVKMKEKGDIPEGYSVSREKKERFSLILESASTNQTSMYLCASSLGAETGGTEAFFGQGTRLTVV.

The chain combines TRBV27 with TRBJ2-1; TRBD2 agrees at 8 bases. Germline loops: CDR1 MNHEY, CDR2 SMNVEV (reference sequence). V dropped 6 bases and J dropped 8; count of bases not matched to a gene: 15. This CDR3 is built from 16 residues. As DNA, the CDR3 is TGTGCCAGCAGCCCCACCCGAGCGGGAGTATCGGATGAGCAGTTCTTC. Its translation is CASSPTRAGVSDEQFF.

The chain links TRBV5-6 to TRBJ1-3; TRBD1 matches at 7 bases. This CDR3 is built from 14 residues. CDR1 is SGHDT, CDR2 YYEEEE, per germline. Trimming took 4 bases from V and 6 from J; bases not matched to a gene: 7. Here the CDR3 reads CASSQDRDSNTIYF. CDR3 nucleotide sequence: TGTGCCAGCAGCCAAGACAGGGATTCAAACACCATATATTTT. Looking up the rest from reference TRBV5-6 and TRBJ1-3 gives the full variable domain: DAGVTQSPTHLIKTRGQQVTLRCSPKSGHDTVSWYQQALGQGPQFIFQYYEEEERQRGNFPDRFSGHQFPNYSSELNVNALLLGDSALYLCASSQDRDSNTIYFGEGSWLTVV.

The rearrangement joins TRBV6-4 to TRBJ2-5; 8 bases map to TRBD2. J was trimmed by 5 bases and V by 5 bases; bases with no gene match: 10. The CDR3 sequence is 15 residues long. Germline V gives CDR1 MRHNA, CDR2 SNTAGT. The CDR3 DNA is TGTGCCAGCAGTCCCGAGGTAGCGGGGAGGGAGACCCAGTACTTC. This translates into CASSPEVAGRETQYF.